The clone carrying this T cell receptor beta chain appeared once. This record comes from a study of OX40 agonist ivuxolimab in advanced cancers. Study-wide context: It was permissible to have had prior anti-PD-1, anti-PD-L1 or anti-CTLA-4 therapy, and around 40% had some.

Method: immunoSEQ multiplex PCR; TCRdb's copy keeps in-frame clones and lacks some. The sample lists 90,000 to 130,000 clones, over 85% occurring once. V lost 5 bases and J lost 5; bases outside the gene matches: 10. Germline V gene data show CDR1 as SGHTA and CDR2 as FQGNSA. The CDR3 has 15 amino acids. The source is an adult with an advanced solid tumor such as melanoma, head and neck, liver or kidney cancer. Sequencing was performed on CD4+ or CD8+ T cells sorted from blood, taken in a trial of the OX40 agonist ivuxolimab. V gene TRBV7-2 combines with J gene TRBJ1-1; 8 bases are shared with TRBD1. Written as DNA, the CDR3 is TGTGCCAGCAGCCACCCCAGGGGGCGGAGAACTGAAGCTTTCTTT. This sequence encodes CASSHPRGRRTEAFF.